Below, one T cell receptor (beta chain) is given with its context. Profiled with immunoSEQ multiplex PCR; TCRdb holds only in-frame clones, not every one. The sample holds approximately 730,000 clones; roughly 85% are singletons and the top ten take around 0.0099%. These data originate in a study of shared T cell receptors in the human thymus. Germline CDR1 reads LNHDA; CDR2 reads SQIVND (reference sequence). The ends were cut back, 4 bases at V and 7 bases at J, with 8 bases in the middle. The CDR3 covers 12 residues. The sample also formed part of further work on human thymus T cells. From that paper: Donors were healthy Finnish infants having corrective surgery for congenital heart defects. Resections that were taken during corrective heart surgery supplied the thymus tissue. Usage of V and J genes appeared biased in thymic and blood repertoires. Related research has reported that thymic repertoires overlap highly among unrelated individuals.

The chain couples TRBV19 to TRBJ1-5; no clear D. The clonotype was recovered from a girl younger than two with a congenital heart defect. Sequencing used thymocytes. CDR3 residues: CASSKWSQPQHF. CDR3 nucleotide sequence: TGTGCCAGTAGTAAGTGGAGCCAGCCCCAGCATTTT. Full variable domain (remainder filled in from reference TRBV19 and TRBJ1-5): DGGITQSPKYLFRKEGQNVTLSCEQNLNHDAMYWYRQDPGQGLRLIYYSQIVNDFQKGDIAEGYSVSREKKESFPLTVTSAQKNPTAFYLCASSKWSQPQHFGDGTRLSIL.